This entry is about one TCR beta chain. Its cognate antigen is unknown. The data are from a study of early T cells in non-severe SARS-CoV-2 infection. The CDR3 consists of 14 residues. Germline V gene data show CDR1 as SEHNR and CDR2 as FQNEAQ (reference sequence). Trimming removed 2 bases at V and 2 bases at J, with 9 bases between. Points from the study as a whole: Lookups in VDJdb leaned toward anti-spike CD8 responses and missed private and CD4 specificities.

TCRdb itself ran the 5' RACE reads through MiXCR, one entry per CDR3 protein. The sample records 65,000 to 85,000 distinct CDR3 sequences, about a tenth being singletons. This TCR was recovered from an adult who was a healthcare worker with PCR-confirmed SARS-CoV-2 infection or an uninfected control (not recorded which). The material was whole blood, obtained at baseline. The chain is built from TRBV7-9 and TRBJ1-1; no clear D gene. In DNA, the CDR3 is TGTGCCAGCAGCTTAAGCGCAGGTAACACTGAAGCTTTCTTT. This encodes CASSLSAGNTEAFF.